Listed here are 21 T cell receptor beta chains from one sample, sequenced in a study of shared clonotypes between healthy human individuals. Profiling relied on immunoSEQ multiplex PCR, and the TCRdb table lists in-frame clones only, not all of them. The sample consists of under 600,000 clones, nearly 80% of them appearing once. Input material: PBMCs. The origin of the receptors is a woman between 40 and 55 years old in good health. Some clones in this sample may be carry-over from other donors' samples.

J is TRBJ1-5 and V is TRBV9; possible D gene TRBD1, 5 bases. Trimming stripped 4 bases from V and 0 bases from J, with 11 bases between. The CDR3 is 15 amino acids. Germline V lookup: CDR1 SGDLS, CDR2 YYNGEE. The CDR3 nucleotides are TGTGCCAGCAGCCCGGGGCGGTATAGCAATCAGCCCCAGCATTTT. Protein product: CASSPGRYSNQPQHF.

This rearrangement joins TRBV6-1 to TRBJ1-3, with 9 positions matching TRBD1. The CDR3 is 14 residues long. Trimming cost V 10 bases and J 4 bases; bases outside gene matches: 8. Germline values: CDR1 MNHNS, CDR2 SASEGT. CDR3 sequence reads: CATSRTGEGNTIYF. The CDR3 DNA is TGTGCCACCTCCCGGACAGGGGAAGGAAACACCATATATTTT.

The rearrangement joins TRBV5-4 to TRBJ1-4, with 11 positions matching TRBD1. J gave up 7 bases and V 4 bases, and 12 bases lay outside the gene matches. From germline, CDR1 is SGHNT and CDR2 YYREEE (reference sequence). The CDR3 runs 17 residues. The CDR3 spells CASSSGQGARRSEKLFF. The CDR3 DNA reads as TGTGCCAGCAGCAGCGGACAGGGGGCAAGGAGAAGTGAAAAACTGTTTTTT.

CDR3 in amino acids: CASNQEGGAPLHF. CDR3 nucleotides: TGTGCCAGCAACCAGGAGGGGGGAGCACCCCTCCACTTT. The chain employs TRBV25-1 and TRBJ1-6; perhaps TRBD1 as D (6 bases). Trimming took off 7 bases at V and 11 bases at J, with 15 bases between the two ends. Germline values: CDR1 MGHDK, CDR2 SYGVNS. CDR3 length: 13 residues.

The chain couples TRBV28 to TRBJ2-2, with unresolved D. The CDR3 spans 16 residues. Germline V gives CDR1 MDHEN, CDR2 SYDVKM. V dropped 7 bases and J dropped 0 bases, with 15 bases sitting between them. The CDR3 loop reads CASTRGPSPNTGELFF. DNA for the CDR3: TGTGCCAGCACTAGAGGCCCGTCGCCGAACACCGGGGAGCTGTTTTTT.

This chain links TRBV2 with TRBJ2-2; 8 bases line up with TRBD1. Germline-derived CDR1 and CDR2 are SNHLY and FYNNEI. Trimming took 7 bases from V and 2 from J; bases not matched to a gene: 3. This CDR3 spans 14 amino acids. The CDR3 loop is CASTGGVNTGELFF. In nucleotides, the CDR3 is TGTGCCAGCACAGGGGGCGTAAACACCGGGGAGCTGTTTTTT.

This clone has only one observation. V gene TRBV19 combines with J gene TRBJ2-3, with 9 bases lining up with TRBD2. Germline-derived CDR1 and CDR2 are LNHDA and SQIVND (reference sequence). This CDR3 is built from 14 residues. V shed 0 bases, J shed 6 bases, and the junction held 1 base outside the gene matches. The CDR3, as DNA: TGTGCCAGTAGTATAGATAGCGGGAGTGATACGCAGTATTTT. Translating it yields CASSIDSGSDTQYF.

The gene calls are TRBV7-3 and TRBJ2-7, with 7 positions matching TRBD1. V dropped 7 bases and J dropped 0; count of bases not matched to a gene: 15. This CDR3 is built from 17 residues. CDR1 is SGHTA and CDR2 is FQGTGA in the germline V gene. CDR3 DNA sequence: TGTGCCAGCATCGAACTGCAACAGGGGATCTTCTCCTACGAGCAGTACTTC. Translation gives CASIELQQGIFSYEQYF.

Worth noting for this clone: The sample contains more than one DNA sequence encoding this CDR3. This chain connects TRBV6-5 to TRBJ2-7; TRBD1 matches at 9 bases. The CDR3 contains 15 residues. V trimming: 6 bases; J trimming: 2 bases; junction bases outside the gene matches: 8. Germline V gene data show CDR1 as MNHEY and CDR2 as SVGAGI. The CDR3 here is CASSSAGTGTYEQYF. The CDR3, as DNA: TGTGCCAGCAGCAGTGCGGGGACAGGGACCTACGAGCAGTACTTC.

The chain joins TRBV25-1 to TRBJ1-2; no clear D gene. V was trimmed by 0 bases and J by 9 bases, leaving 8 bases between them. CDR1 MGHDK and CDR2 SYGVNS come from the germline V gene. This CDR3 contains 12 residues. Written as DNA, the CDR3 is TGTGCCAGCAGTGAATATGGAGAGAGCTACACCTTC. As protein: CASSEYGESYTF.

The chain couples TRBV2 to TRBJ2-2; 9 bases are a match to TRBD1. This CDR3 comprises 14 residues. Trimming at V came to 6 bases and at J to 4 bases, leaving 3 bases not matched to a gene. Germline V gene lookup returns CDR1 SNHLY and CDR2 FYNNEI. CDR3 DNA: TGTGCCAGCAGCGGACAGGGGATCACCGGGGAGCTGTTTTTT. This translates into CASSGQGITGELFF.

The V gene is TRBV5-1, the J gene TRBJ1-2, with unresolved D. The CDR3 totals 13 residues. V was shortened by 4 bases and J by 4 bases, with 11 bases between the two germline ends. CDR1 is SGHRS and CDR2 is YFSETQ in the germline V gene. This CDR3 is CASSTDVSYGYTF. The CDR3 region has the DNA TGCGCCAGCAGCACGGACGTTAGCTATGGCTACACCTTC.

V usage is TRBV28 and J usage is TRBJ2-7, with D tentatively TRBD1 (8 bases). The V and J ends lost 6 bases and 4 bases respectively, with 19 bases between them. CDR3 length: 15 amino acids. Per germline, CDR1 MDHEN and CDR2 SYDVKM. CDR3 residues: CASRTQGEGRYEQYF. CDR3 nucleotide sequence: TGTGCCAGCAGAACACAGGGGGAGGGTAGGTACGAGCAGTACTTC.

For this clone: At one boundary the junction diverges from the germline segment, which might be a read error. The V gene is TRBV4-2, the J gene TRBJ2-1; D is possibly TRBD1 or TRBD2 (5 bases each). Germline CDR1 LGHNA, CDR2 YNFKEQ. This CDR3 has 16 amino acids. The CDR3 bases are TGTGCCAGCAGCCAAGATGGGGACGGCTCCTCCAATGAGCAGTTCTTC. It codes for CASSQDGDGSSNEQFF.

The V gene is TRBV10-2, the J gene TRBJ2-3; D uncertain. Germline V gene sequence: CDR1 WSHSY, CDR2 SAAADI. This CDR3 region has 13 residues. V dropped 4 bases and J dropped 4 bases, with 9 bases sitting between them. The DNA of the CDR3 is TGCGCCAGCAGTGGATGGTTCGCAGATACGCAGTATTTT. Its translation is CASSGWFADTQYF.

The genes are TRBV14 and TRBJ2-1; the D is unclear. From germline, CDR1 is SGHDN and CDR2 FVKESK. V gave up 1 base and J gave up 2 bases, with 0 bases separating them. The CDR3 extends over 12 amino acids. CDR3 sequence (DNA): TGTGCCAGCAGCCAAGCCTACAATGAGCAGTTCTTC. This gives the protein CASSQAYNEQFF.

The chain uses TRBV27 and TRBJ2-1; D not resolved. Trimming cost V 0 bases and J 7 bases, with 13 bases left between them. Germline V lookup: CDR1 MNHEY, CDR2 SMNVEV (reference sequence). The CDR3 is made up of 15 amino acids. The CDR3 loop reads CASSLSGTVVNEQFF. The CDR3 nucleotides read TGTGCCAGCAGTTTATCGGGAACGGTTGTAAATGAGCAGTTCTTC.

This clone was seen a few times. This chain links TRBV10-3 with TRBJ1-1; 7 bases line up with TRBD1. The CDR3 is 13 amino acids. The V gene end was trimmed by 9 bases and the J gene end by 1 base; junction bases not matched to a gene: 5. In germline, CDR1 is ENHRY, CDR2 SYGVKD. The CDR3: CAINRGWNTEAFF. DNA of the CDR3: TGTGCCATTAACAGGGGATGGAACACTGAAGCTTTCTTT.

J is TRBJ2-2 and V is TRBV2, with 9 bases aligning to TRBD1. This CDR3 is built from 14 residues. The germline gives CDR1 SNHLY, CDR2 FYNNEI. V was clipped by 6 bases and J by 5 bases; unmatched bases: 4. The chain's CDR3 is CASRFGTGTGELFF. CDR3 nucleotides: TGTGCCAGCAGGTTCGGGACAGGGACCGGGGAGCTGTTTTTT.

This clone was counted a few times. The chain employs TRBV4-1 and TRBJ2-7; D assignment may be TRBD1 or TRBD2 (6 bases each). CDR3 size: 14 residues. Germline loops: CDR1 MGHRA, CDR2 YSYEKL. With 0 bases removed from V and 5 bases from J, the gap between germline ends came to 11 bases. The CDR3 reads CASSQEGRGHEQYF. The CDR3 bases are TGCGCCAGCAGCCAAGAAGGACGGGGGCACGAGCAGTACTTC.

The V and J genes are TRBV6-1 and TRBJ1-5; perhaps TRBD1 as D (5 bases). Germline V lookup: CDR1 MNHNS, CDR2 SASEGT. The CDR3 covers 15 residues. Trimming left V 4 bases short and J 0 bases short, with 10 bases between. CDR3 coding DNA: TGTGCCAGCAGTGGCAGGGCCTATAGCAATCAGCCCCAGCATTTT. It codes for CASSGRAYSNQPQHF.